This is a list of T cell receptor beta chains from one sample in a study of cytomegalovirus exposure and HLA in healthy donors. Sequencing was performed with immunoSEQ multiplex PCR; in TCRdb, only in-frame clones are kept and a portion is missing. The sample has around 170,000 clones; around 80% are singletons. The specimen was PBMCs. These receptors were taken from a middle-aged man in good health and CMV-seropositive. The CDR3 runs from the conserved cysteine through the conserved F or W. A D gene is named only where the DNA matches it firmly. Expanded clones get a size class; other rows say once, few or many, or leave the size out.

v_call	d_call	j_call	clone_size	cdr3_nt	cdr3_aa
TRBV18	TRBD1	TRBJ2-3	.	TGTGCCAGCTCACCCCGGCGGACAGGGTTTAATACGCAGTATTTT	CASSPRRTGFNTQYF
TRBV4-1	TRBD2	TRBJ2-5	once	TGCGCCAGCAGCCCTGGAGCGGGGGGGATCCAAGAGACCCAGTACTTC	CASSPGAGGIQETQYF
TRBV5-6	.	TRBJ2-1	few	TGTGCCAGCAGCAGGACAGAAACTAGCTCCTACAATGAGCAGTTCTTC	CASSRTETSSYNEQFF
TRBV28	.	TRBJ1-1	few	TGTGCCAGCAGTACAGGGATCTACACTGAAGCTTTCTTT	CASSTGIYTEAFF
TRBV19	.	TRBJ2-2	few	TGTGCCAGTAGTACGGGAAGTCCGAACACCGGGGAGCTGTTTTTT	CASSTGSPNTGELFF
TRBV28	.	TRBJ1-2	.	TGTGCCAGTTGGGACACACTGACCCTCAACTATGGCTACACCTTC	CASWDTLTLNYGYTF
TRBV6-5	TRBD1	TRBJ1-2	.	TGTGCCAGCAGTCCGGGGACAGGGGGATATGGCTACACCTTC	CASSPGTGGYGYTF
TRBV7-3	.	TRBJ2-3	.	TGTGCCAGCAGCTTTTCAGGGACTTATACGCAGTATTTT	CASSFSGTYTQYF
TRBV14	TRBD1	TRBJ2-5	.	TGTGCCAGCAGCCAAAGGACAGGGGGTTCGGAGACCCAGTACTTC	CASSQRTGGSETQYF
TRBV5-1	TRBD1	TRBJ1-2	once	TGCGCCAGCAGGGTTGATCCGGGACAGGGAGGCTATGGCTACACCTTC	CASRVDPGQGGYGYTF
TRBV7-2	.	TRBJ1-4	.	TGTGCCAGCAGCGAGGGTCTTCTCGGGGAAAAACTGTTTTTT	CASSEGLLGEKLFF
TRBV5-1	.	TRBJ2-5	.	TGCGCCAGCAGCCCGACGGCGGGGGCGGGAGAGACCCAGTACTTC	CASSPTAGAGETQYF
TRBV5-1	TRBD1	TRBJ1-1	.	TGCGCCAGCAGCTTAAACCCGGGACAGGTGCTTGAAGCTTTCTTT	CASSLNPGQVLEAFF
TRBV2	TRBD1	TRBJ1-2	.	TGTGCCAGACGGACAGGGGCCTATGGCTACACCTTC	CARRTGAYGYTF
TRBV2	.	TRBJ2-4	.	TGTGCCAGCACCCAGACAGGTGGTCTTGCCAAAAACATTCAGTACTTC	CASTQTGGLAKNIQYF
TRBV11-1	TRBD2	TRBJ2-1	.	TGTGCCAGCAGCCCCGGTAGCGGGGGGGCCAATGAGCAGTTCTTC	CASSPGSGGANEQFF
TRBV5-1	TRBD2	TRBJ2-7	.	TGCGCCAGCAGTGTTTCTACTAGCGCGGTCGAGCAGTACTTC	CASSVSTSAVEQYF
TRBV12-5	TRBD1	TRBJ2-1	.	TGTGCTAGTGGCCCGACAGGGGACAACAATGAGCAGTTCTTC	CASGPTGDNNEQFF
TRBV18	TRBD1	TRBJ2-1	once	TGTGCCAGCTCACCAAGGGACAGGGGAAACAATGAGCAGTTCTTC	CASSPRDRGNNEQFF
TRBV6-5	.	TRBJ1-2	.	TGTGCCAGCACTGACTGGTTAGGAGGCTACACCTTC	CASTDWLGGYTF
TRBV6-1	TRBD1	TRBJ1-2	.	TGTGCCAGCAGAGCGACAGGGAACTATGGCTACACCTTC	CASRATGNYGYTF
TRBV15	.	TRBJ1-5	.	TGTGCCACCAGCAGAACACAGGTATCGGATCAGCCCCAGCATTTT	CATSRTQVSDQPQHF
TRBV5-1	.	TRBJ2-3	.	TGCGCCAGCGGCCTGGGGGCATTCGGGGGACGCACAGATACGCAGTATTTT	CASGLGAFGGRTDTQYF
TRBV5-4	TRBD1	TRBJ2-7	.	TGTGCCAGCAGCCCGCTGTCAGGGGGTGGCTCCTACGAGCAGTACTTC	CASSPLSGGGSYEQYF
TRBV7-9	.	TRBJ1-4	.	TGTGCCAGCAGGCTTGGGGCAGCCGCAACTAATGAAAAACTGTTTTTT	CASRLGAAATNEKLFF
TRBV10-1	.	TRBJ2-5	.	TGCGCCAGCAGTGCAGGGGCAGCGGCGGGTCAAGAGACCCAGTACTTC	CASSAGAAAGQETQYF
TRBV19	.	TRBJ2-6	.	TGTGCCAGCAGCCGTAGGGGCGCCGGGGCCAACGTCCTGACTTTC	CASSRRGAGANVLTF
TRBV28	TRBD1	TRBJ1-2	few	TGTGCCAGCATCCCCAGGGGGCGGATGCATTATGGCTACACCTTC	CASIPRGRMHYGYTF
TRBV6-5	TRBD1	TRBJ2-5	.	TGTGCCAGCAGTGTGGACAGGGAGGAGACCCAGTACTTC	CASSVDREETQYF
TRBV5-1	TRBD2	TRBJ2-3	.	TGCGCCAGCATCGGGACTAGCGGGGGAGGAGATACGCAGTATTTT	CASIGTSGGGDTQYF
TRBV7-9	.	TRBJ2-5	.	TGTGCCAGCAGCCTAGTAGGCGGGACCCAGTACTTC	CASSLVGGTQYF
TRBV7-5	.	TRBJ2-6	.	TGTGCCAGAAGCAATCGGGACTCCTCTGGGGCCAACGTCCTGACTTTC	CARSNRDSSGANVLTF
TRBV7-7	.	TRBJ2-1	.	TGTGCTAGCAGCCCCTTCTCGATTAAGGGGGGGTCCTACAATGAGCAGTTCTTC	CASSPFSIKGGSYNEQFF
TRBV15	TRBD1	TRBJ1-5	.	TGTGCCACCAGCAGGGGACAGTTCAATCAGCCCCAGCATTTT	CATSRGQFNQPQHF
TRBV7-9	.	TRBJ2-2	.	TGTGCCAGCAGCTTACGCCAGGGGAACGGGGAGCTGTTTTTT	CASSLRQGNGELFF
TRBV19	TRBD1	TRBJ1-2	.	TGTGCCACCGGACAGGGGGGGCGTTTGAGCTACACCTTC	CATGQGGRLSYTF
TRBV30	.	TRBJ2-5	.	TGTGCCTGGAGTGTAGGGGGTGGGGAGACCCAGTACTTC	CAWSVGGGETQYF
TRBV7-6	.	TRBJ1-5	few	TGTGCCAGCAGCTTAGCCCTCGGGACACTTAGCAATCAGCCCCAGCATTTT	CASSLALGTLSNQPQHF
TRBV6-5	TRBD1	TRBJ1-4	few	TGTGCCAGCAGTCCTACAGGGGGAACTAATGAAAAACTGTTTTTT	CASSPTGGTNEKLFF
TRBV2	.	TRBJ2-1	.	TGTGCCAGCAGCGCCGTGCTTACAGGGTGGATCGATGAGCAGTTCTTC	CASSAVLTGWIDEQFF
TRBV30	.	TRBJ1-6	few	TGTGCCTGGGGTCCTTACGGAGCCTATAATTCACCCCTCCACTTT	CAWGPYGAYNSPLHF
TRBV7-9	TRBD1	TRBJ1-2	.	TGTGCCAGCAGCTTGAAGGGGGCTGCCGAGCCCTATGGCTACACCTTC	CASSLKGAAEPYGYTF
TRBV11-3	.	TRBJ1-1	few	TGTGCCAGCAGCCCCTCCGGGCGGGCTGAAGCTTTCTTT	CASSPSGRAEAFF
TRBV18	TRBD1	TRBJ1-1	.	TGTGCCAGCTCACCTATGGACAGGGGCGCTTTCTTT	CASSPMDRGAFF
TRBV5-1	.	TRBJ2-7	.	TGCGCCAGCAGCCACAGGGACAATCGGGAGCAGTACTTC	CASSHRDNREQYF
TRBV5-4	.	TRBJ1-2	.	TGTGCCAGCAGCTCAACACCTCTGTTCACCTTC	CASSSTPLFTF
TRBV7-9	TRBD1	TRBJ1-1	.	TGTGCCAGCAGCTATCCCAGGGGGGAAGCTTTCTTT	CASSYPRGEAFF
TRBV4-1	.	TRBJ2-5	.	TGCGCCAGCAGCCAAGGAATTAGCGGATTGGGGACCCAGTACTTC	CASSQGISGLGTQYF
TRBV7-2	TRBD1	TRBJ2-5	.	TGTGCCAGCAGCTTAGGTCGGACAGGGGACCAAGAGACCCAGTACTTC	CASSLGRTGDQETQYF
TRBV7-3	TRBD1	TRBJ2-5	.	TGTGCCAGCAGCATGGGACAGGGATGGAGGGAGACCCAGTACTTC	CASSMGQGWRETQYF